This T cell receptor beta chain was recorded in a study of shared clonotypes between healthy human individuals. The method was immunoSEQ multiplex PCR; TCRdb's version includes in-frame clones alone and lacks a portion of them. The sample includes roughly 770,000 clones, approximately 96% of them seen just once. This CDR3 has 13 residues. Germline V CDR1 and CDR2: SGHDT, YYEEEE. The germline V and J ends were trimmed by 1 base and 6 bases, with 9 bases remaining between them. Broader study findings: Generation probabilities of non-shared clonotypes were lower (relative to those shared by all four donors).

Naive CD8 isolation took CD45RO-negative cells positively selected for CCR7 and excluded terminally differentiated effector memory CD45RA+ cells. In regard to this clone: Antigen unknown.

The chain couples TRBV5-6 to TRBJ2-3, with D perhaps being TRBD1 or TRBD2 (6 bases each). Sequencing used naive CD8+ T cells sorted from blood. The TCR originated in a young man in good health. Here the CDR3 DNA reads TGTGCCAGCAGCTTGTCGGGGGCCGATACGCAGTATTTT. Translated, it gives CASSLSGADTQYF.